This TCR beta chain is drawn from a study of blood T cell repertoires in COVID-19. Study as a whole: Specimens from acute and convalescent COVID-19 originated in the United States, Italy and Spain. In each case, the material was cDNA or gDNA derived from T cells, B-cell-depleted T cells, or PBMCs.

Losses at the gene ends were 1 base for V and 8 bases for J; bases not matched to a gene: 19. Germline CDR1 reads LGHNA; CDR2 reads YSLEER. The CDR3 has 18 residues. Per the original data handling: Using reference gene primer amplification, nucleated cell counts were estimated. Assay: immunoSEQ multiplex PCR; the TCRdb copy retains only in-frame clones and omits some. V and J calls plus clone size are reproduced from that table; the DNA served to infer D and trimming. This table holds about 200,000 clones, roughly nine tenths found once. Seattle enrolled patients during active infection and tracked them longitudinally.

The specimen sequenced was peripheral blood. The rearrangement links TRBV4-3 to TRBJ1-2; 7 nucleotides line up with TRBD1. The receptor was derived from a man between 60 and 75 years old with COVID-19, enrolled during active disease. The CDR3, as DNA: TGCGCCAGCAGCCAAGCACTCCGAGGACAGGCATTACTATCGGGCTACACCTTC. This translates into CASSQALRGQALLSGYTF.